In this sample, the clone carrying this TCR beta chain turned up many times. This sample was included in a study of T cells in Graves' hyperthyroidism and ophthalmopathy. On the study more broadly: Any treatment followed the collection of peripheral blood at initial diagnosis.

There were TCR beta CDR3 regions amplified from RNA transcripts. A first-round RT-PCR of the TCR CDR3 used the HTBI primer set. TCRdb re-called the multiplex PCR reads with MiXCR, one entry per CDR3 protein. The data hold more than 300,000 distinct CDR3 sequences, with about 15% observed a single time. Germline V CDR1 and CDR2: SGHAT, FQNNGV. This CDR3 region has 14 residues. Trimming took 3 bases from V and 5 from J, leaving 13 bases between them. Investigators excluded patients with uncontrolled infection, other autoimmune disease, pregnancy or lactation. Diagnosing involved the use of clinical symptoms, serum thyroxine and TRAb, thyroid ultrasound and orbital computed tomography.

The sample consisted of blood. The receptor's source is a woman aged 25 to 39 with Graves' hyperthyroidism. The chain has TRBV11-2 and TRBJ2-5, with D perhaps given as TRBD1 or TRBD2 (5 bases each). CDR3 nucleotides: TGTGCCAGCAGCTTTAGGGGTTCGGGGGAGACCCAGTACTTC. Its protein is CASSFRGSGETQYF.